Below, 9 T cell receptor beta chains from the same sample are listed, as sequenced in a study of CD4 T cells in relation to SARS-CoV-2 and coronaviruses. The assay was immunoSEQ multiplex PCR, and TCRdb's table has in-frame clones only and misses some. The data contain 58,000 or so clones, around 92% of them singletons. The sequencing sample was made of naive CD4+ T cells from PBMCs. The subset was: naive CD4+ T cells isolated by negative enrichment. The origin of the receptors is an adult with COVID-19.

The gene calls are TRBV4-1 and TRBJ2-7; no reliable D call. Germline assignment: CDR1 MGHRA and CDR2 YSYEKL. Trimming cost V 5 bases and J 0 bases, with 14 bases left between them. The CDR3 contains 15 residues. The CDR3 spells CASSSSRVNSYEQYF. The CDR3 coding sequence is TGCGCCAGCAGCTCGAGTCGAGTGAACTCCTACGAGCAGTACTTC.

J is TRBJ2-1 and V is TRBV18, with TRBD2 matching 13 bases. Unmatched junction bases numbered 8, after V lost 6 bases and J lost 9 bases. The CDR3 sequence is 15 residues long. Germline lookup yields CDR1 KGHSH and CDR2 LQKENI. CDR3 amino acids: CASSRTSGSVVEQFF. The CDR3 region has the DNA TGTGCCAGCTCGCGGACTAGCGGGAGTGTTGTTGAGCAGTTCTTC.

The V and J genes are TRBV3-1 (or the pseudogene TRBV3-2) and TRBJ2-7, with 10 bases aligning to TRBD2. V gave up 3 bases and J gave up 6 bases; unmatched junction bases: 5. The germline CDR1 and CDR2 sequences are LGHDT and YNNKEL (reference sequence). The CDR3 loop spans 14 amino acids. The CDR3 here is CASSQPGLALEQYF. CDR3 nucleotides: TGTGCCAGCAGCCAGCCGGGACTAGCGCTCGAGCAGTACTTC.

J is TRBJ2-2 and V is TRBV7-3; no definite D call. Per germline, CDR1 SGHTA and CDR2 FQGTGA. V was pared by 5 bases and J by 8 bases, with 18 bases between. CDR3 length: 15 residues. CDR3 sequence reads: CASSTRTNFSGELFF. DNA for the CDR3: TGTGCCAGCAGCACCCGGACGAATTTTTCTGGGGAGCTGTTTTTT. Together with reference TRBV7-3 and TRBJ2-2, the CDR3 gives the full variable domain: GAGVSQTPSNKVTEKGKYVELRCDPISGHTALYWYRQSLGQGPEFLIYFQGTGAADDSGLPNDRFFAVRPEGSVSTLKIQRTERGDSAVYLCASSTRTNFSGELFFGEGSRLTVL.

The chain uses TRBV7-2 and TRBJ1-3, with D possibly matching TRBD1 (6 bases). Trimming pared 4 bases from V and 3 bases from J, leaving 13 bases between. This CDR3 has 15 residues. The germline gives CDR1 SGHTA, CDR2 FQGNSA. The CDR3 nucleotides read TGTGCCAGCAGCTGGGCGGACAGACTTGGAAACACCATATATTTT. Translation: CASSWADRLGNTIYF.

The rearrangement joins TRBV14 to TRBJ2-7; weak D call: TRBD2 (6 bases). Germline CDR1 and CDR2: SGHDN and FVKESK. V dropped 4 bases and J dropped 9 bases, with 10 bases sitting between them. CDR3 length equals 11 residues. The CDR3 DNA reads as TGTGCCAGCAGCCGCGGGACCGGGCAGTACTTC. The encoded protein is CASSRGTGQYF.

This clone has only one observation. This rearrangement joins TRBV10-3 to TRBJ2-3, with 13 bases lining up with TRBD2. After removal of 4 bases from V and 3 bases from J, the junction contained 4 bases not matched to a gene. In germline, CDR1 is ENHRY, CDR2 SYGVKD. The CDR3 runs 16 residues. This CDR3 is CAISGTSGSFTDTQYF. The CDR3 DNA follows: TGTGCCATCAGTGGGACTAGCGGGAGTTTTACAGATACGCAGTATTTT.

The chain employs TRBV11-2 and TRBJ2-3, with a possible D match to TRBD1 (6 bases). Trimming removed 4 bases at V and 0 bases at J, with 11 bases between. The CDR3 sequence is 15 residues long. From germline, CDR1 is SGHAT and CDR2 FQNNGV. The CDR3 bases are TGTGCCAGCAGCTCGCCCAGGGGAAGCACAGATACGCAGTATTTT. Translation: CASSSPRGSTDTQYF.

The J gene is TRBJ1-5, the V gene TRBV21-1. TRBV21-1 is a pseudogene segment. This CDR3 has 20 residues. DNA for the CDR3: TGTGCCAGCAGCAAAGGCGGTGTGCCACCGGATCGGAATTGCAATCAGCCCCAGCATTTT. As protein: CASSKGGVPPDRNCNQPQHF.